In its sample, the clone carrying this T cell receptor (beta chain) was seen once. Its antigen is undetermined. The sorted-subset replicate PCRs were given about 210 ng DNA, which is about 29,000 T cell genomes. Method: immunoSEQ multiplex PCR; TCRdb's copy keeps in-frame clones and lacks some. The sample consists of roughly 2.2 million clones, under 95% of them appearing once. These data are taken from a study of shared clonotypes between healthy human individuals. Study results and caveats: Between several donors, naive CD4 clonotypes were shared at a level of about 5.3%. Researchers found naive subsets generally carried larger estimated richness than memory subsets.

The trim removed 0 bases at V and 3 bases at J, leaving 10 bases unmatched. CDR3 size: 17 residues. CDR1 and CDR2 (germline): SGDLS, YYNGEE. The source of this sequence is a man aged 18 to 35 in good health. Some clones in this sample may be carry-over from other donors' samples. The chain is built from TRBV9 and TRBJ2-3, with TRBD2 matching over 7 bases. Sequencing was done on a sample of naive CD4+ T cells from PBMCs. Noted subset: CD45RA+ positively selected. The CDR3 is CASSVGVAGSGTDTQYF. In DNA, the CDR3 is TGTGCCAGCAGCGTAGGCGTAGCGGGCTCAGGGACAGATACGCAGTATTTT.